The 18 T cell receptor beta chains presented below share a single source sample, sequenced in a study of T cell changes during pregnancy in multiple sclerosis. Libraries were prepared by immunoSEQ multiplex PCR; TCRdb keeps only in-frame clonotypes and omits some of them. The sample lists 35,000 to 45,000 clones, about 91% occurring once. The specimen was CD8+ T cells from peripheral blood mononuclear cells, collected before pregnancy. Receptors were obtained from a female donor with multiple sclerosis, enrolled in a pregnancy study.

This clone was counted a single time. The chain couples TRBV29-1 to TRBJ2-3; 9 bases are a match to TRBD2. The CDR3 totals 13 residues. Germline trimming cut 7 bases from V and 1 base from J; bases unmatched to any gene: 3. Germline assignment: CDR1 SQVTM and CDR2 ANQGSEA. In nucleotides, the CDR3 is TGCAGCGGTAGCGGGAGCGGCACAGATACGCAGTATTTT. Encoded protein: CSGSGSGTDTQYF.

J is TRBJ1-5 and V is TRBV21-1; the table's TRBD1 call for D was not verified on the DNA. TRBV21-1 is shown as a pseudogene. The CDR3 is 16 amino acids. The CDR3 DNA reads TGTGCCAGCAGCAAAATGGGGCCACAGGGGAATCAGCCCCAGCATTTT. Residues: CASSKMGPQGNQPQHF.

The V and J genes are TRBV27 and TRBJ2-2, with TRBD2 identical over 9 bases. After removal of 6 bases from V and 7 bases from J, the junction contained 9 bases not matched to a gene. The length of the CDR3 is 15 residues. Germline V gene data show CDR1 as MNHEY and CDR2 as SMNVEV (reference sequence). The CDR3 is CASSTSAGGLGELFF. The CDR3 bases are TGTGCCAGCAGCACCTCGGCGGGAGGGCTCGGGGAGCTGTTTTTT.

The CDR3 loop is CASSSQVRETQYF. In DNA, the CDR3 is TGTGCCAGCAGTTCACAGGTTCGGGAGACCCAGTACTTC. The chain carries TRBV5-5 and TRBJ2-5; possible D gene TRBD1, 5 bases. The CDR3 sequence is 13 residues long. The V end lost 5 bases, the J end lost 5 bases, and 13 bases lay between the germline ends. Germline V CDR1 and CDR2: SGHKS, YYEKEE (reference sequence).

The chain is built from TRBV28 and TRBJ2-7, with D unresolved. The V and J ends lost 3 bases and 4 bases respectively, with 7 bases between them. Per germline, CDR1 MDHEN and CDR2 SYDVKM. The CDR3 totals 12 residues. The CDR3 bases are TGTGCCAGCAGTTTCGTCCTGTACGAGCAGTACTTC. Protein: CASSFVLYEQYF.

The chain is built from TRBV2 and TRBJ2-3; possible D gene TRBD2, 5 bases. The CDR3 is 14 amino acids. Germline CDR1 is SNHLY and CDR2 is FYNNEI. Trimming stripped 0 bases from V and 4 bases from J, with 8 bases between. The CDR3 protein is CASSEATRADTQYF. CDR3 bases: TGTGCCAGCAGTGAAGCGACGAGGGCAGATACGCAGTATTTT. Full variable domain (outside the CDR3, taken from reference TRBV2 and TRBJ2-3): EPEVTQTPSHQVTQMGQEVILRCVPISNHLYFYWYRQILGQKVEFLVSFYNNEISEKSEIFDDQFSVERPDGSNFTLKIRSTKLEDSAMYFCASSEATRADTQYFGPGTRLTVL.

The chain links TRBV25-1 to TRBJ1-1; possibly TRBD1 for D (6 bases). Germline CDR1 is MGHDK and CDR2 is SYGVNS. This CDR3 spans 13 amino acids. With 8 bases removed from V and 6 bases from J, the gap between germline ends came to 16 bases. CDR3 nucleotide sequence: TGTGCCAGCGGCCGGGGGGGCTTCTCTGAAGCTTTCTTT. It translates to CASGRGGFSEAFF.

The chain carries TRBV19 and TRBJ2-7; 8 nucleotides line up with TRBD2. Germline V gene lookup returns CDR1 LNHDA and CDR2 SQIVND (reference sequence). There are 14 residues in the CDR3. V shed 6 bases and J 0 bases; nucleotides not matched to a gene: 4. CDR3 DNA: TGTGCCAGTAGCATTAGCGGGGCCTCCTACGAGCAGTACTTC. It encodes CASSISGASYEQYF.

V usage is TRBV5-4 and J usage is TRBJ2-7, with TRBD2 matching 9 bases. Germline-derived CDR1 and CDR2 are SGHNT and YYREEE (reference sequence). V shed 2 bases and J 0 bases; nucleotides not matched to a gene: 3. This CDR3 has 15 amino acids. DNA for the CDR3: TGTGCCAGCAGCTTAGGTAGCGGGAGCTCCTACGAGCAGTACTTC. Translation: CASSLGSGSSYEQYF.

The chain employs TRBV18 and TRBJ1-4; possibly TRBD1 for D (6 bases). The germline gives CDR1 KGHSH, CDR2 LQKENI. The CDR3 covers 15 residues. Trimming cost V 2 bases and J 6 bases, with 13 bases left between them. CDR3 nucleotides: TGTGCCAGCTCACCAAACGCAGGGGTAGATGAAAAACTGTTTTTT. This translates into CASSPNAGVDEKLFF. The whole variable domain, remainder taken from reference TRBV18 and TRBJ1-4, is NAGVMQNPRHLVRRRGQEARLRCSPMKGHSHVYWYRQLPEEGLKFMVYLQKENIIDESGMPKERFSAEFPKEGPSILRIQQVVRGDSAAYFCASSPNAGVDEKLFFGSGTQLSVL.

The rearrangement uses TRBV11-2 and TRBJ2-7; TRBD1 matches at 11 bases. V lost 5 bases and J lost 4; bases outside the gene matches: 7. CDR3 length: 15 amino acids. The germline CDR1 and CDR2 sequences are SGHAT and FQNNGV. CDR3 protein: CASSVSGQGGYEQYF. DNA of the CDR3: TGTGCCAGCAGCGTATCGGGACAGGGGGGTTACGAGCAGTACTTC.

CDR3 residues: CASSLGAGGFTKNIQYF. The CDR3 bases are TGTGCCAGCAGCTTGGGGGCAGGGGGCTTTACCAAAAACATTCAGTACTTC. V is TRBV5-6 and J is TRBJ2-4, with 8 bases identical to TRBD1. This CDR3 contains 17 residues. V shed 0 bases, J shed 2 bases, and the junction held 7 bases outside the gene matches. Germline V lookup: CDR1 SGHDT, CDR2 YYEEEE.

CDR3 DNA sequence: TGTGCCAGCAGCCCTGGGACTAGCGGGAGCTGGGATACGCAGTATTTT. As protein: CASSPGTSGSWDTQYF. This chain connects TRBV11-2 to TRBJ2-3; 14 positions match TRBD2. CDR3 length equals 16 residues. The J segment lost 6 bases and the V segment lost 5 bases, leaving 7 bases of the junction unmatched. Germline values: CDR1 SGHAT, CDR2 FQNNGV.

The chain links TRBV28 to TRBJ2-3; 8 bases line up with TRBD2. Germline V CDR1 and CDR2: MDHEN, SYDVKM. V was clipped by 5 bases and J by 4 bases; unmatched bases: 14. This CDR3 comprises 17 residues. The CDR3 loop is CASSLPTGGPIADTQYF. The CDR3 bases are TGTGCCAGCAGTCTTCCCACGGGAGGGCCCATCGCAGATACGCAGTATTTT.

This chain links TRBV5-1 with TRBJ2-2; D might be TRBD1 (6 bases). This CDR3 region has 13 residues. With 5 bases removed from V and 7 bases from J, the gap between germline ends came to 12 bases. CDR1 is SGHRS and CDR2 is YFSETQ in the germline V gene. The CDR3 sequence is CASRIQGNGELFF. As DNA, the CDR3 is TGCGCCAGCAGGATTCAGGGGAACGGGGAGCTGTTTTTT.

This chain joins TRBV4-3 and TRBJ2-7; 13 bases align to TRBD2. Germline V CDR1 and CDR2: LGHNA, YSLEER. This CDR3 region has 20 residues. Trimming cost V 1 base and J 3 bases; bases outside gene matches: 15. As DNA, the CDR3 is TGCGCCAGCAGCCAAGGATTACCCGGGACTAGCGGGAACCCCAGCTACGAGCAGTACTTC. Its translation: CASSQGLPGTSGNPSYEQYF.

The genes are TRBV29-1 and TRBJ2-1; D possibly corresponds to TRBD2 (5 bases). CDR1 SQVTM and CDR2 ANQGSEA come from the germline V gene. Trimming left V 7 bases short and J 10 bases short, with 17 bases between. This CDR3 has 12 amino acids. In DNA form, the CDR3 reads TGCAGCGCCTCACACGGTCGGGGAGAGCAGTTCTTC. Encoded protein: CSASHGRGEQFF.

The V call is TRBV25-1, the J call TRBJ2-5; the D gene is possibly TRBD1 (6 bases). The germline CDR1 and CDR2 sequences are MGHDK and SYGVNS. The V end was cut by 6 bases, the J end by 3 bases, with 14 bases between. The CDR3 loop spans 14 amino acids. The CDR3 sequence: CASSSGSGEETQYF. The CDR3, as DNA: TGTGCCAGCAGCTCAGGGTCAGGGGAAGAGACCCAGTACTTC.